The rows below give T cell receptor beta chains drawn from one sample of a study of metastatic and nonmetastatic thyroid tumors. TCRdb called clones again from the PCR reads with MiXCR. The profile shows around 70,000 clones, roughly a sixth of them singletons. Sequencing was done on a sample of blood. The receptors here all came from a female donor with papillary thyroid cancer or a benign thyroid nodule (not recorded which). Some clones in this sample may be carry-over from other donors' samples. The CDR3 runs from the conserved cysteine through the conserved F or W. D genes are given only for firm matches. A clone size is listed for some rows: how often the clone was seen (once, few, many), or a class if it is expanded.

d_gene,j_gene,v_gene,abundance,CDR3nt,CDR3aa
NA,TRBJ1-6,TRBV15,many,TGTGCCACCAGCAGAGATAGAACTTCGGCAGGCTCCTATAATTCACCCCTCCACTTT,CATSRDRTSAGSYNSPLHF
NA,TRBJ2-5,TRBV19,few,TGTGCCAGTAGCAGTCCTAAGGAGACCCAGTACTTC,CASSSPKETQYF
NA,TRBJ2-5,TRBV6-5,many,TGTGCCAGCAGTTATGAATCCCGAGAGACCCAGTACTTC,CASSYESRETQYF
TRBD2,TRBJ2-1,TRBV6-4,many,TGTGCCAGCAGTGACTTTGCGGGAGTCCCGTTCTTC,CASSDFAGVPFF
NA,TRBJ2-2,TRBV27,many,TGTGCCAGCAGCCCGAACACCGGGGAGCTGTTTTTT,CASSPNTGELFF
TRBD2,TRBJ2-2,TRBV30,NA,TGTGCCTGGAGTGTACTAGCGGGAGGGCGCACCGGGGAGCTGTTTTTT,CAWSVLAGGRTGELFF
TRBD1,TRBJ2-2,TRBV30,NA,TGTGCCTGGAGCGGTCAGGGGGCCGGGGAGCTGTTTTTT,CAWSGQGAGELFF
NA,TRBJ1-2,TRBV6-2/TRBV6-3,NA,TGTGCCAGCAGTTACGGGGATAACTATGGCTACACCTTC,CASSYGDNYGYTF
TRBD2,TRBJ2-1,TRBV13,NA,TGTGCCAGCAGCACCCGACTAGCGGGCTTTAATGAGCAGTTCTTC,CASSTRLAGFNEQFF
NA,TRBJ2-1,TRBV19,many,TGTGCCAGTAGTATGAGGCGGAGCTCCTACAATGAGCAGTTCTTC,CASSMRRSSYNEQFF
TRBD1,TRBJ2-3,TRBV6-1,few,TGTGCCAGTTCCCCTCCGGGACAGGGGAGAGATACGCAGTATTTT,CASSPPGQGRDTQYF
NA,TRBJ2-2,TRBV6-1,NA,TGTGCCAGCAGTGACTCTAGTGCCGGGGAGCTGTTTTTT,CASSDSSAGELFF
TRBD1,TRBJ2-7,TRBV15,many,TGTGCCACCAGCCCCCGCCGGGACAGGCCCTGGCTTAGGGAGCAGTACTTC,CATSPRRDRPWLREQYF
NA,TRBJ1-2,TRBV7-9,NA,TGTGCCAGCAGCTTAGAATGGGAATATGGCTACACCTTC,CASSLEWEYGYTF
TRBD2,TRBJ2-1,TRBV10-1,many,TGCGCCAGCGCCCCTGGGGGGAGGGCTTACAATGAGCAGTTCTTC,CASAPGGRAYNEQFF
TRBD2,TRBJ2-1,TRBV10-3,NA,TGTGCCATCAGTGAGATTGTACTAGCGGACCGCGATGAGCAGTTCTTC,CAISEIVLADRDEQFF
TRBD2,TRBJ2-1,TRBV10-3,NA,TGTGCCATCAGTGAGTCGTTGACTAGCGGGAGGGCTGCCTACAATGAGCAGTTCTTC,CAISESLTSGRAAYNEQFF
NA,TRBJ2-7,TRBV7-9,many,TGTGCCAGCAGCGGCCGGGAGGGGGCGTCCTACGAGCAGTACTTC,CASSGREGASYEQYF
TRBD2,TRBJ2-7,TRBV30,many,TGTGCCTGGAGTGAGGCTAGCGGTACCTACGAGCAGTACTTC,CAWSEASGTYEQYF
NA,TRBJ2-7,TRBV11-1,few,TGTGCCAGCAGTCTTACCAACTACGAGCAGTACTTC,CASSLTNYEQYF
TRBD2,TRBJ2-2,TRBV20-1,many,TGCAGTGCTATAGCGGGAACGAACACCGGGGAGCTGTTTTTT,CSAIAGTNTGELFF
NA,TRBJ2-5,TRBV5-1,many,TGCGCCAGCAGCTTGGGGGGCGGGGAAGAGACCCAGTACTTC,CASSLGGGEETQYF
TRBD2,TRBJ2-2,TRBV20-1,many,TGCAGTGCTAGAGTTCCGGGACTAAGGAACACCGGGGAGCTGTTTTTT,CSARVPGLRNTGELFF
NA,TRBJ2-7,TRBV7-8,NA,TGTGCCAGCAGCTTAGTCGGATTGTTAAAGCAGTACTTC,CASSLVGLLKQYF
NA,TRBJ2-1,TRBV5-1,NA,TGCGCCAGACAGGGGGAATTCTGTAGCGGGAGAGGCAATGAGCAGTTCTTC,CARQGEFCSGRGNEQFF
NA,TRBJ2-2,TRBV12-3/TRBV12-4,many,TGTGCCGCCGGAGAGGCAGGGGAGCTGTTTTTT,CAAGEAGELFF
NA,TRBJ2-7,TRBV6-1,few,TGTGCCAGCAGTATAAGGACCTACGAGCAGTACTTC,CASSIRTYEQYF
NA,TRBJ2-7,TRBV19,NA,TGTGCCAGTAGTATAGAGGACAGCTCCTACGAGCAGTACTTC,CASSIEDSSYEQYF
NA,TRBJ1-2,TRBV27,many,TGTGCCAGCAGTTTAAGTGGGGGAGAAAGGGGCTACACCTTC,CASSLSGGERGYTF
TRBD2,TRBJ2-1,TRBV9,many,TGTGCCAGCAGCGTAGGTGCTAGCGGTTACGATGAGCAGTTCTTC,CASSVGASGYDEQFF
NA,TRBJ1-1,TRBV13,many,TGTGCCAGCAGACCCCGTGGAGGTATGAACACTGAAGCTTTCTTT,CASRPRGGMNTEAFF
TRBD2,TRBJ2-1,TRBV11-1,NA,TGTGCCAGCAGCTTCGACCGGGACTACAGAAGTAATGAGCAGTTCTTC,CASSFDRDYRSNEQFF
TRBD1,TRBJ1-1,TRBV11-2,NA,TGTGCCAGCAGCTCCACCACAGGGGCGAACACTGAAGCTTTCTTT,CASSSTTGANTEAFF
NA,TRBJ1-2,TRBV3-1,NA,TGTGCCAGCAGCCCGAACAGGGTCGCCTATGGCTACACCTTC,CASSPNRVAYGYTF
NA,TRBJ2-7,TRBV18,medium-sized,TGTGCCAGCTCACCACGGAAGGGGTCGAGCTCCTACGAGCAGTACTTC,CASSPRKGSSSYEQYF
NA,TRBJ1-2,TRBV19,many,TGTGCCAGTAGTATACCCGGCTATGGCTACACCTTC,CASSIPGYGYTF
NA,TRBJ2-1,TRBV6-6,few,TGTGCCAGCAGTTCCAGGGTGTATGAGCAGTTCTTC,CASSSRVYEQFF
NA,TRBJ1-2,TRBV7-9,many,TGTGCCAGCGGCCGGGACTATGGCTACACCTTC,CASGRDYGYTF
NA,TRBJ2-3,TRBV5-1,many,TGCGCCAGCACCGAAGCAAACCGAGATACGCAGTATTTT,CASTEANRDTQYF
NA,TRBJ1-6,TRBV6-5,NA,TGTGCCAGCAGTTACTCCCGGGGCCGCTACGGTTCACCCCTCCACTTT,CASSYSRGRYGSPLHF
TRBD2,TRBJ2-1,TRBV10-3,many,TGTGCCATCAGTGAGCGGGAGGGGGGGAATGAGCAGTTCTTC,CAISEREGGNEQFF
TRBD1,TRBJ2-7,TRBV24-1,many,TGTGCCACCAGTCCCGCAGGGGGCTACGAGCAGTACTTC,CATSPAGGYEQYF
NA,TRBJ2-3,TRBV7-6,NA,TGTGCCAGCAGTTTTACTGGGCCGGGAAATACGCAGTATTTT,CASSFTGPGNTQYF
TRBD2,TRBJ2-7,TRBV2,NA,TGTGTCAGCATACCCGGACTAGCGGGAGCCTACGAGCAGTACTTC,CVSIPGLAGAYEQYF
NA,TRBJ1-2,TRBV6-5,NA,TGTGCCAGCATTTTAATGACAGTGGGCATCTATGGCTACACCTTC,CASILMTVGIYGYTF
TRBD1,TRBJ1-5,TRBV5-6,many,TGTGCCAGCAGCTTGAACAAGGCTGGGACAGTCAATCAGCCCCAGCATTTT,CASSLNKAGTVNQPQHF
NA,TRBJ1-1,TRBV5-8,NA,TGTGCCAGCAGCCTCCGGGGGACCGGGAACACTGAAGCTTTCTTT,CASSLRGTGNTEAFF
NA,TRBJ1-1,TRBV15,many,TGTGCCACCAGCAGGGGCCGACTGAACACTGAAGCTTTCTTT,CATSRGRLNTEAFF
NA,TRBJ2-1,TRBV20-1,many,TGCAGTGCTAGAGATAGTAAAGGGGGCTCCTACAATGAGCAGTTCTTC,CSARDSKGGSYNEQFF
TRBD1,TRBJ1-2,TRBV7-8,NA,TGTGCCAGCAGCTTCGTACAGGGGAGCGGCTACACCTTC,CASSFVQGSGYTF
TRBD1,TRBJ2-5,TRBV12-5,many,TGTGCTAGTGGTCCCGGACAGGGAGTCGGAGAGACCCAGTACTTC,CASGPGQGVGETQYF
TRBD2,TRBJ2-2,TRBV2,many,TGTGCCAGCAGTAAACTGGGAGGGACCGGGGAGCTGTTTTTT,CASSKLGGTGELFF
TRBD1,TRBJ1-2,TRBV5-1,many,TGCGCCAGCAGCTTGGGGCAGGGGGATAACTATGGCTACACCTTC,CASSLGQGDNYGYTF
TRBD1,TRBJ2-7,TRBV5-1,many,TGCGCCAGCAGCGTAAACAGGGGCCCCATCTACGAGCAGTACTTC,CASSVNRGPIYEQYF
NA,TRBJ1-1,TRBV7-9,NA,TGTCCCAGCAGCTTGGATATGAACACTGAAGCTTTCTTT,CPSSLDMNTEAFF
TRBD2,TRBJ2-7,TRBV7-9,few,TGTGCCAGCAGCTTTAGCGGGGGCTCCTACGAGCAGTACTTC,CASSFSGGSYEQYF
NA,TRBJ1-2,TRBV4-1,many,TGCGCCAGCAGCCAAGAGGGCAGGGCGGGCTATGGCTACACCTTC,CASSQEGRAGYGYTF
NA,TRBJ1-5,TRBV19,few,TGTGCCAGTGGGTTTGGGGATCAGCCCCAGCATTTT,CASGFGDQPQHF